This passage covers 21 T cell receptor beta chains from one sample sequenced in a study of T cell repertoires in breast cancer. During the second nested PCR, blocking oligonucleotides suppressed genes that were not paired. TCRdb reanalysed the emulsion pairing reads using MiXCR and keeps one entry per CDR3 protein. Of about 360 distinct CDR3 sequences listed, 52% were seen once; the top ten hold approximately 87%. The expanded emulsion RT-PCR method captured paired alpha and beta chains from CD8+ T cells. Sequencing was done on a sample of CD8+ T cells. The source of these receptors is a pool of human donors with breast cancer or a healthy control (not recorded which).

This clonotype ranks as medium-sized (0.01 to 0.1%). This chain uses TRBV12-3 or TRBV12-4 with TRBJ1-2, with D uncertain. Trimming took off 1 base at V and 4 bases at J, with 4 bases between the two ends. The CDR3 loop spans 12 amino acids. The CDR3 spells CASSLVGYGYTF. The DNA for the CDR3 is TGTGCCAGCAGTTTAGTAGGCTATGGCTACACCTTC.

The CDR3 nucleotides are TGTGCCAGCAGCTTACCGACAGGAGAAAGGCAGCCCCAGCATTTT. Protein sequence: CASSLPTGERQPQHF. This sequence joins TRBV28 and TRBJ1-5, with D possibly TRBD1 on 6 matching bases. The CDR3 is 15 residues long. The ends were cut back, 6 bases at V and 7 bases at J, with 19 bases in the middle. Germline CDR1 and CDR2: MDHEN and SYDVKM.

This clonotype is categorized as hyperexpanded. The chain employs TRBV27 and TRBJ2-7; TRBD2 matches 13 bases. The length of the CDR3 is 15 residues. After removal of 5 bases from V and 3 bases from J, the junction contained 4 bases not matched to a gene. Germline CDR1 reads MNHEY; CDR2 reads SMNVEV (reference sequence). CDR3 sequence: CASSQGLAGSYEQYF. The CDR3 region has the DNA TGTGCCAGCAGTCAGGGACTAGCGGGGAGCTACGAGCAGTACTTC.

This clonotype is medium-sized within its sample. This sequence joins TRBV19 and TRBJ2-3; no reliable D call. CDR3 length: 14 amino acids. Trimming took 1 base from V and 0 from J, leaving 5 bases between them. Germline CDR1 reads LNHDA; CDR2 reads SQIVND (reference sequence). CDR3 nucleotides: TGTGCCAGTAGTATAGTATACAGCACAGATACGCAGTATTTT. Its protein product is CASSIVYSTDTQYF.

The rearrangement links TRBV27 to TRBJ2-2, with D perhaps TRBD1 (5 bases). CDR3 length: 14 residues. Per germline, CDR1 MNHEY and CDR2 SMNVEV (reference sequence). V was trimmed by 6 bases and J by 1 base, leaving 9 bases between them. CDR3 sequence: CASRTQGNTGELFF. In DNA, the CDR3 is TGTGCCAGCAGGACGCAGGGGAACACCGGGGAGCTGTTTTTT.

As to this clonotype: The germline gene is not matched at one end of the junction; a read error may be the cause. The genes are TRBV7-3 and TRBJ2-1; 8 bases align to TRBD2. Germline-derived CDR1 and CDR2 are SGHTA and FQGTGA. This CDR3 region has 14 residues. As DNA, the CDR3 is TGTGCCTGCAGCTTTGGAGCGGGAGTAGGTGAGCGGTTCTTC. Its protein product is CACSFGAGVGERFF.

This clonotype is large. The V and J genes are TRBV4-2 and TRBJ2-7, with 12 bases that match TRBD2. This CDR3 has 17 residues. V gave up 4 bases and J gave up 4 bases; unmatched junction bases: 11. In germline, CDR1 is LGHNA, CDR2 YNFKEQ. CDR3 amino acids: CASSPILAGGINYEQYF. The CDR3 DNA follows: TGTGCCAGCAGCCCCATACTAGCGGGGGGCATCAATTACGAGCAGTACTTC.

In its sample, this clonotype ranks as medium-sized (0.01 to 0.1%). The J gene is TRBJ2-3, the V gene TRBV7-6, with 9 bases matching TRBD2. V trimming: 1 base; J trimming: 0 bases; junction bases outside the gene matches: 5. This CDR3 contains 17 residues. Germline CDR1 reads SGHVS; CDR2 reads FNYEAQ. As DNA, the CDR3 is TGTGCCAGCAGCTTAGGGCTAGCGGGACGCAGCACAGATACGCAGTATTTT. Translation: CASSLGLAGRSTDTQYF.

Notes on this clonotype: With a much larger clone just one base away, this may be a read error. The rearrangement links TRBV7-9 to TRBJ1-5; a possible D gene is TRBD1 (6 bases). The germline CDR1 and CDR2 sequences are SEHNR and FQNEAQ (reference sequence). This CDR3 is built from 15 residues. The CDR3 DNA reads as TGTGCCGGCAGCTTGAACAGGGATCACAATCAGCCCCAGCATTTT. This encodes CAGSLNRDHNQPQHF.

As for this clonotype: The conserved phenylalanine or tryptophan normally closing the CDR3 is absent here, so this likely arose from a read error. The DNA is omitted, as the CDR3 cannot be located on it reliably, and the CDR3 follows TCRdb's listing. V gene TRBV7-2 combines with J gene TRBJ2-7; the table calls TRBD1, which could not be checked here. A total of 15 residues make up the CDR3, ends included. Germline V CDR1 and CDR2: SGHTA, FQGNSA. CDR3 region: CASGRGQGISYEQDG.

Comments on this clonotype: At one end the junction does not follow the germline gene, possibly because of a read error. CDR3 in DNA: TGTGCCGGCAGCCGACAGGGCAGCAAGCAGCTCCAGCATTTT. Translated: CAGSRQGSKQLQHF. This rearrangement joins TRBV7-2 to TRBJ1-5, with 7 bases lining up with TRBD1. The CDR3 sequence is 14 residues long. Germline V lookup: CDR1 SGHTA, CDR2 FQGNSA.

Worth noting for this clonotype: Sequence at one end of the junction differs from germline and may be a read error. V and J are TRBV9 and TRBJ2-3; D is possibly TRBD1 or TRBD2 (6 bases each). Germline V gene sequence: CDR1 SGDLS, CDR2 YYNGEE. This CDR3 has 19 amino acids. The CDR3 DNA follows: TGTGCCAGCGGCGTAAGCTTGAGGGGGGCTGAACCTAGCACAGATACGCAGTATTTT. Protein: CASGVSLRGAEPSTDTQYF.

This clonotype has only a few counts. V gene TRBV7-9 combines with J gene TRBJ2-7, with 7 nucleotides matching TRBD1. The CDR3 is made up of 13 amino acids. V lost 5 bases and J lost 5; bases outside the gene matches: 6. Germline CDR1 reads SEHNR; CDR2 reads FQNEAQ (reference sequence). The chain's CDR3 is CASSAYRGNEQYF. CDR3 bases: TGTGCCAGCAGCGCCTACAGGGGAAACGAGCAGTACTTC. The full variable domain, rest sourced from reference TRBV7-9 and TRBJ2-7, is DTGVSQNPRHKITKRGQNVTFRCDPISEHNRLYWYRQTLGQGPEFLTYFQNEAQLEKSRLLSDRFSAERPKGSFSTLEIQRTEQGDSAMYLCASSAYRGNEQYFGPGTRLTVT.

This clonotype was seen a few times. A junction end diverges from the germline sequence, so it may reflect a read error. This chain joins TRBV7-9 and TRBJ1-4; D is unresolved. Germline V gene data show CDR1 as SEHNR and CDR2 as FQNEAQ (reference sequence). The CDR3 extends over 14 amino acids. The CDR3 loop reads CASSALTANEKRFF. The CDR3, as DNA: TGCGCCAGCAGCGCCCTGACGGCTAATGAAAAACGGTTTTTT.

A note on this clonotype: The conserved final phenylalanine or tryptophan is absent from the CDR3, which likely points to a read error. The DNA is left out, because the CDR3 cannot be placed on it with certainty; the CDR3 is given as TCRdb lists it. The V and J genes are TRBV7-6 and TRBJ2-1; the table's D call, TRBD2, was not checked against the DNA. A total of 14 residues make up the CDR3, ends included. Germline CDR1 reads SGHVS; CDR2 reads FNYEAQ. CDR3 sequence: CASSSEGQLDEQGG.

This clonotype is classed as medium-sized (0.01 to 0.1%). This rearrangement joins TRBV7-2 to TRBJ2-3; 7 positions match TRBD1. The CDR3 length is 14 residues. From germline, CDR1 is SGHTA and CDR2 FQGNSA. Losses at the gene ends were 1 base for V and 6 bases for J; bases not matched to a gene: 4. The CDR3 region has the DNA TGTGCCAGCAGCTTAGAACAGGGGTTGGATACGCAGTATTTT. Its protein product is CASSLEQGLDTQYF.

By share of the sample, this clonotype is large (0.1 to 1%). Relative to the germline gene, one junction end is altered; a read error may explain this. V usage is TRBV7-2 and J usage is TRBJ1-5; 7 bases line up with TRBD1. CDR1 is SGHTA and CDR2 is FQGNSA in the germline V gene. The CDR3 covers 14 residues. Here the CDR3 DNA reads TGTGCCGGCAGCCGACAGGGCAGCAATCAGCCCCAGCATTTT. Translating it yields CAGSRQGSNQPQHF.

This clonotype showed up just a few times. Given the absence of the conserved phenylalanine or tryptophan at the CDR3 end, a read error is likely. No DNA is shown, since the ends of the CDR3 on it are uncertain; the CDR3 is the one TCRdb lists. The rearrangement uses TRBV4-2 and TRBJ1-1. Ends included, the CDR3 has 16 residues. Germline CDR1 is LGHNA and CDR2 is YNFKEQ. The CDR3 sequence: CASSQDTSAGHTEAVG.

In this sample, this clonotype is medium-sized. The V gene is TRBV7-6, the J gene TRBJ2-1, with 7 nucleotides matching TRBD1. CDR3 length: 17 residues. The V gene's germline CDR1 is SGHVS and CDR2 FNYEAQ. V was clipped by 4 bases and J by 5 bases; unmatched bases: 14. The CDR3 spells CASSSDPRQGLNNEQFF. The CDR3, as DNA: TGTGCCAGCAGCTCCGATCCACGACAGGGATTAAACAATGAGCAGTTCTTC.

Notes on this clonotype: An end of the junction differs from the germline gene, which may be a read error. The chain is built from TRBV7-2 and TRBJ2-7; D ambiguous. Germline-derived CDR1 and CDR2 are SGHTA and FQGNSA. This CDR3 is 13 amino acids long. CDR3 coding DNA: TGTGCCAGCAGCCCCCGGCCCGGGTACGAACAGTACTTC. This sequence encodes CASSPRPGYEQYF.

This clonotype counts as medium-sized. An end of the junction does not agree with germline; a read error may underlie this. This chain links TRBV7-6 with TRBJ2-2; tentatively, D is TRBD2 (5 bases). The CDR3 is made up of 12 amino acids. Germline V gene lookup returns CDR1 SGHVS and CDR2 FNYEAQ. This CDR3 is CASSLKIGERFF. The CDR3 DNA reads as TGTGCCAGCAGCTTAAAGATCGGGGAGCGGTTTTTT.